This T cell receptor (beta chain) was recovered during a study of blood T cell repertoires in COVID-19. Whole-study context: Spain, Italy and the United States supplied samples that represented acute and convalescent COVID-19. PBMCs, B-cell-depleted T cells, or T cells provided the cDNA or gDNA that made up the material.

Produced via immunoSEQ multiplex PCR; TCRdb's table is partial and in-frame only. The repertoire holds roughly 150,000 clones, with roughly 80% as singletons. The CDR3 totals 16 residues. CDR1 SEHNR and CDR2 FQNEAQ come from the germline V gene (reference sequence). Trimming took 1 base from V and 4 from J; bases not matched to a gene: 3. Clinical histories supplied by participants themselves formed the basis of cohort assignment. It was within 2 weeks before study entry that exposed participants met a COVID-19 case. This sequence originates from a woman aged 18-35 years who had been exposed to COVID-19. The chain joins TRBV7-9 to TRBJ2-1; TRBD2 aligns across 11 bases. Sequencing was carried out using PBMCs or T cells enriched from blood (not recorded which). The CDR3 coding sequence is TGTGCCAGCAGCTTAGTAGGGACTAGCGGATACAATGAGCAGTTCTTC. Translated, it gives CASSLVGTSGYNEQFF.